What follows is one T cell receptor beta chain and its context. Its antigen is not known. This sample was included in a study of T cell responses to AZD1222 COVID-19 vaccine. Overall study context: Second-dose timings of about 4 or about 12 weeks were pooled.

Repertoires were generated with immunoSEQ multiplex PCR, while TCRdb's copy carries only in-frame clones and drops some. The profile covers around 150,000 clones, with 90% to 95% appearing a single time and roughly 1.2% taken by the ten largest. Study-wide results and caveats: White British donors predominated, females outnumbered males, and clonal diversity was possibly underestimated. Without day 14 samples, only post-peak T cell repertoires were studied. Unmutated variant regions are reportedly the target of nearly half of TCRs that are spike-specific.

The CDR3 has 18 amino acids. With 4 bases clipped from V and 5 bases from J, the junction kept 19 bases outside the gene matches. Germline CDR1 SGHVS, CDR2 FNYEAQ. Sequencing was performed on peripheral blood, taken on day 0 of AZD1222 vaccination. This clonotype originated in an adult in good health. The chain has TRBV7-6 and TRBJ1-1, with 7 bases identical to TRBD1. The CDR3 DNA follows: TGTGCCAGCAGCTCCCGAGCTGACGAGGGCAGGGGGTCGACTGAAGCTTTCTTT. Translating gives CASSSRADEGRGSTEAFF.